This T cell receptor (beta chain) was recovered during a study of cytomegalovirus exposure and HLA in healthy donors. The CDR3 loop spans 15 amino acids. Germline V lookup: CDR1 SGHRS, CDR2 YFSETQ. The germline V and J ends were trimmed by 6 bases and 0 bases, with 15 bases remaining between them. The PCR ran on 60 Vbeta and 13 Jbeta primers. This table comes from immunoSEQ multiplex PCR, and its TCRdb copy is limited to in-frame clones, with some not included. The sample has around 76,000 clones. Sequencing was done on a sample of PBMCs. The receptor comes from a boy younger than 18 in good health and CMV-seronegative. The V gene is TRBV5-1, the J gene TRBJ1-1, with D possibly TRBD1 on 5 matching bases. The CDR3: CASKSSTGLNTEAFF. CDR3 nucleotide sequence: TGCGCCAGCAAATCGAGTACAGGCCTGAACACTGAAGCTTTCTTT.